This T cell receptor (beta chain) appears in the sequencing data of a study of T-cell reconstitution after alpha-beta-depleted transplantation in children. TCRbeta library construction was performed incorporating unique molecular identifiers. TCRdb recomputed calls from the PCR reads with MiXCR, one row per CDR3 protein. This sample has around 340,000 distinct CDR3 sequences, with roughly 13% found just once. In its sample, this clonotype was seen many times. Germline CDR1 is SGHDT and CDR2 is YYEEEE. V shed 4 bases, J shed 4 bases, and the junction held 10 bases outside the gene matches. The CDR3 consists of 16 residues.

Sample: PBMCs, taken from the stem cell graft. The chain joins TRBV5-6 to TRBJ1-2; TRBD1 matches at 10 bases. This clonotype originated in a human donor who donated a stem cell graft to a child with Fanconi anemia. Written as DNA, the CDR3 is TGTGCCAGCAGCGCTGGTACCGGGACAGGGGTCTATGGCTACACCTTC. Its translation: CASSAGTGTGVYGYTF. Variable domain in full (rest from reference TRBV5-6 and TRBJ1-2): DAGVTQSPTHLIKTRGQQVTLRCSPKSGHDTVSWYQQALGQGPQFIFQYYEEEERQRGNFPDRFSGHQFPNYSSELNVNALLLGDSALYLCASSAGTGTGVYGYTFGSGTRLTVV.